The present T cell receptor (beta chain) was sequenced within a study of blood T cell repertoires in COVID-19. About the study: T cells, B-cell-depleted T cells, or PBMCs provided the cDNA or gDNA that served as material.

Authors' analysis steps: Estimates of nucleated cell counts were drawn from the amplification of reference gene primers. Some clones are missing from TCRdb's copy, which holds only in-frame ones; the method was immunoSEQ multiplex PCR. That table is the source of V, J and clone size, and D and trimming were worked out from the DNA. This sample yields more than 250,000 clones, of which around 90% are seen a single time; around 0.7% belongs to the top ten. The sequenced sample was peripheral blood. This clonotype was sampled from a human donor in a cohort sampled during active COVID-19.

CDR3 amino acids: CATRDSSGNTIYF. For the CDR3, the DNA is TGTGCCACCCGGGACTCCTCTGGAAACACCATATATTTT. The V gene is TRBV24-1, the J gene TRBJ1-3, with D possibly matching TRBD1 (5 bases). The CDR3 totals 13 residues. Germline-derived CDR1 and CDR2 are KGHDR and SFDVKD. Trimming cost V 9 bases and J 0 bases, with 8 bases left between them.